The clone carrying this TCR beta chain was counted many times. Its target is unknown. These data come from a study of Graves' ophthalmopathy and Graves' hyperthyroidism. Findings of the study overall: Most expanded thyroid clonotypes above 0.001 frequency also appeared in blood.

From germline, CDR1 is LGHDT and CDR2 YNNKEL (reference sequence). This CDR3 spans 14 amino acids. V was clipped by 1 base and J by 8 bases, with 9 bases between them. Amplified TCR beta CDR3 regions were obtained using RNA transcripts as template. RT-PCR was first run with HTBI primers, then multiplex PCR in a second round. TCRdb reprocessed the multiplex PCR reads with MiXCR, giving one entry per CDR3 protein. In the table there are hundreds of thousands of distinct CDR3 sequences, about 41% of which are singletons. This clonotype was sampled from an adult man with Graves' ophthalmopathy. The chain uses TRBV3-1 and TRBJ1-6, with no clear D. The material sequenced was peripheral blood. The chain's CDR3 is CASSQGTEDSPLHF. The CDR3 nucleotides read TGTGCCAGCAGCCAAGGAACAGAGGATTCACCCCTCCACTTT.